Presented here are 23 T cell receptor beta chains from one specimen sequenced in a study of cytomegalovirus exposure and HLA in healthy donors. In the PCR, 60 Vbeta and 13 Jbeta primers were used. Profiling relied on immunoSEQ multiplex PCR, and the TCRdb table lists in-frame clones only, not all of them. In the table there are about 250,000 clones, around 84% of which are singletons. The sample taken for sequencing was PBMCs. The receptors were gathered from a girl aged 2 to 9 in good health and CMV-seronegative.

V and J are TRBV18 and TRBJ1-3; possibly TRBD1 for D (5 bases). The germline CDR1 and CDR2 sequences are KGHSH and LQKENI. V shed 3 bases and J shed 0 bases, with 12 bases lying between them. This CDR3 has 16 residues. The CDR3 DNA reads TGTGCCAGCTCACCCCCAGGGACTTACTCTGGAAACACCATATATTTT. It codes for CASSPPGTYSGNTIYF.

A few counts support this clone. The rearrangement joins TRBV20-1 to TRBJ1-2; D not certain. Germline loops: CDR1 DFQATT, CDR2 SNEGSKA (reference sequence). The CDR3 consists of 11 residues. The germline V and J ends were trimmed by 4 bases and 4 bases, with 7 bases remaining between them. The CDR3 nucleotides are TGCAGTGCTACGGTTCGCTATGGCTACACCTTC. Translation: CSATVRYGYTF.

The J gene is TRBJ2-7, the V gene TRBV6-5, with D maybe TRBD1 (6 bases). The CDR3 length is 14 residues. The germline V gene encodes CDR1 MNHEY and CDR2 SVGAGI. With 4 bases removed from V and 2 bases from J, the gap between germline ends came to 12 bases. CDR3 sequence: CASSLAGAAYEQYF. The CDR3 DNA sequence: TGTGCCAGCAGTTTGGCAGGGGCGGCCTACGAGCAGTACTTC.

The chain carries TRBV27 and TRBJ2-1; 8 bases are shared with TRBD2. The CDR3 is 15 residues long. With 6 bases clipped from V and 1 base from J, the junction kept 5 bases outside the gene matches. Per germline, CDR1 MNHEY and CDR2 SMNVEV (reference sequence). CDR3 region: CASRLLADSYNEQFF. Here the CDR3 DNA reads TGTGCCAGCAGACTACTAGCGGATTCCTACAATGAGCAGTTCTTC.

The rearrangement joins TRBV10-1 to TRBJ1-2, with TRBD1 matching 7 bases. The V gene's germline CDR1 is WNHNN and CDR2 SYGVQD (reference sequence). The J segment lost 0 bases and the V segment lost 7 bases, leaving 5 bases of the junction unmatched. The CDR3 covers 14 residues. CDR3 in DNA: TGCGCCAGCAACGGACAGGCCCCTAACTATGGCTACACCTTC. Protein sequence: CASNGQAPNYGYTF.

This sequence joins TRBV12-5 and TRBJ2-1, with 9 bases fitting TRBD2. This CDR3 region has 13 residues. V shed 7 bases and J 7 bases; nucleotides not matched to a gene: 5. Germline assignment: CDR1 LGHNT and CDR2 FRNRAP. The CDR3 DNA reads as TGTGCTAGTGTTGGCGGGGGGGCGAATGAGCAGTTCTTC. This sequence encodes CASVGGGANEQFF.

The chain carries TRBV4-2 and TRBJ2-3; 10 nucleotides align to TRBD2. This CDR3 is 18 amino acids long. Trimming at V came to 1 base and at J to 2 bases, leaving 9 bases not matched to a gene. Germline loops: CDR1 LGHNA, CDR2 YNFKEQ. The CDR3: CASSQVQSGRVPTDTQYF. CDR3 DNA sequence: TGTGCCAGCAGCCAAGTCCAAAGCGGGAGGGTTCCCACAGATACGCAGTATTTT.

The chain recombines TRBV11-3 with TRBJ2-5; 12 nucleotides align to TRBD2. The CDR3 covers 14 residues. From germline, CDR1 is SGHNT and CDR2 YENEEA. J gave up 3 bases and V 5 bases, and 1 base lay outside the gene matches. The CDR3 here is CASSLAGGKETQYF. The CDR3 DNA sequence: TGTGCCAGCAGCCTAGCGGGGGGGAAAGAGACCCAGTACTTC.

A remark on this clone: The same CDR3 also results from other DNA sequences found in this sample. This chain connects TRBV7-2 to TRBJ2-3; D is undetermined. V dropped 5 bases and J dropped 0 bases, with 3 bases sitting between them. The CDR3 totals 12 residues. The germline V gene encodes CDR1 SGHTA and CDR2 FQGNSA. The CDR3 sequence is CASSLSTDTQYF. CDR3 sequence (DNA): TGTGCCAGCAGCCTAAGCACAGATACGCAGTATTTT. Full variable domain (remainder filled in from reference TRBV7-2 and TRBJ2-3): GAGVSQSPSNKVTEKGKDVELRCDPISGHTALYWYRQSLGQGLEFLIYFQGNSAPDKSGLPSDRFSAERTGGSVSTLTIQRTQQEDSAVYLCASSLSTDTQYFGPGTRLTVL.

This rearrangement joins TRBV4-2 to TRBJ2-7; 12 nucleotides line up with TRBD2. V lost 2 bases and J lost 4; bases outside the gene matches: 15. Germline V CDR1 and CDR2: LGHNA, YNFKEQ. This CDR3 region has 19 residues. This chain's CDR3 is CASSQNQLAGGPVDYEQYF. The CDR3 DNA follows: TGTGCCAGCAGCCAAAATCAGCTAGCGGGAGGGCCGGTCGATTACGAGCAGTACTTC.

The V gene is TRBV10-3, the J gene TRBJ1-1; D is perhaps TRBD1 (6 bases). CDR1 is ENHRY, CDR2 SYGVKD, per germline. The length of the CDR3 is 14 residues. The V and J ends lost 5 bases and 3 bases respectively, with 13 bases between them. The CDR3 coding sequence is TGTGCCATCAGTCCACAGGGAAGTGACACTGAAGCTTTCTTT. This gives the protein CAISPQGSDTEAFF.

The table lists this clone with a count of one. This chain connects TRBV27 to TRBJ2-3, with D possibly being TRBD1 (5 bases). Trimming took off 5 bases at V and 4 bases at J, with 13 bases between the two ends. Looked up from germline, CDR1 is MNHEY and CDR2 is SMNVEV (reference sequence). This CDR3 region has 14 residues. The DNA for the CDR3 is TGTGCCAGCAGTCCCCAGGGTTGGGCAGATACGCAGTATTTT. Protein sequence: CASSPQGWADTQYF.

The chain couples TRBV9 to TRBJ1-3, with unresolved D. Trimming took 0 bases from V and 0 from J, leaving 13 bases between them. The CDR3 sequence is 17 residues long. Looked up from germline, CDR1 is SGDLS and CDR2 is YYNGEE. This chain's CDR3 is CASSVDVVASSGNTIYF. CDR3 DNA sequence: TGTGCCAGCAGCGTAGATGTGGTGGCTAGCTCTGGAAACACCATATATTTT.

This clone was observed a handful of times. The rearrangement uses TRBV2 and TRBJ2-7; 12 bases agree with TRBD2. V lost 6 bases to trimming and J lost 2 bases; unmatched junction nucleotides: 5. Germline V lookup: CDR1 SNHLY, CDR2 FYNNEI. The CDR3 is 15 amino acids. The CDR3 region is CASRFTSGGTYEQYF. The CDR3 bases are TGTGCCAGCAGGTTCACTAGCGGGGGGACCTACGAGCAGTACTTC.

Details on this clone: This sample includes further DNA sequences coding for the same CDR3. This sequence joins TRBV5-6 and TRBJ1-4; D ambiguous. CDR1 SGHDT and CDR2 YYEEEE come from the germline V gene. The V gene lost 0 bases and the J gene lost 4 bases, with 4 bases spanning the gap. This CDR3 region has 13 residues. CDR3 amino acids: CASSLAGNEKLFF. CDR3 nucleotides: TGTGCCAGCAGCTTGGCAGGTAATGAAAAACTGTTTTTT. Drawing the rest from reference TRBV5-6 and TRBJ1-4, the complete variable domain is DAGVTQSPTHLIKTRGQQVTLRCSPKSGHDTVSWYQQALGQGPQFIFQYYEEEERQRGNFPDRFSGHQFPNYSSELNVNALLLGDSALYLCASSLAGNEKLFFGSGTQLSVL.

The chain employs TRBV6-5 and TRBJ2-5; D might be TRBD2 (7 bases). The CDR3 has 15 amino acids. Trimming removed 2 bases from V and 5 bases from J, with 15 bases in between. From germline, CDR1 is MNHEY and CDR2 SVGAGI. This CDR3 reads CASSYLGGPRETQYF. Here the CDR3 DNA reads TGTGCCAGCAGTTACCTGGGGGGGCCCCGGGAGACCCAGTACTTC.

The chain recombines TRBV6-5 with TRBJ1-1, with D possibly matching TRBD1 (5 bases). The length of the CDR3 is 13 residues. The germline V gene encodes CDR1 MNHEY and CDR2 SVGAGI. V shed 6 bases and J shed 4 bases, with 12 bases lying between them. CDR3 DNA: TGTGCCAGCAGGGGGTCCGGGGGCACTGAAGCTTTCTTT. Encoded protein: CASRGSGGTEAFF.

This sequence joins TRBV6-9 and TRBJ2-3; D might be TRBD2 (5 bases). Germline CDR1 is MNHGY and CDR2 is SVAAGI. This CDR3 is 16 amino acids long. V lost 1 base to trimming and J lost 5 bases, with 16 bases between them. The CDR3 region is CASSYWSLPRGDTQYF. CDR3 bases: TGTGCCAGCAGTTATTGGTCACTACCCCGGGGAGATACGCAGTATTTT.

V gene TRBV5-6 combines with J gene TRBJ2-5; TRBD1 agrees at 8 bases. This CDR3 comprises 15 residues. V was clipped by 3 bases and J by 5 bases; unmatched bases: 9. Germline V lookup: CDR1 SGHDT, CDR2 YYEEEE. As DNA, the CDR3 is TGTGCCAGCAGCTGGACAGGGTCTAGGTTTGAGACCCAGTACTTC. Protein product: CASSWTGSRFETQYF.

The chain combines TRBV25-1 with TRBJ1-1, with D maybe TRBD1 (5 bases). Per germline, CDR1 MGHDK and CDR2 SYGVNS. The CDR3 sequence is 16 residues long. Trimming took off 4 bases at V and 0 bases at J, with 15 bases between the two ends. CDR3 bases: TGTGCCAGCAGTGCCTGGGACGGCGGGATGAACACTGAAGCTTTCTTT. This encodes CASSAWDGGMNTEAFF.

The V and J genes are TRBV10-1 and TRBJ1-2; TRBD1 might be the D (5 bases). The CDR3 sequence is 12 residues long. V was cut by 6 bases and J by 8 bases, with 13 bases left in between. Germline V gene lookup returns CDR1 WNHNN and CDR2 SYGVQD (reference sequence). The CDR3 coding sequence is TGCGCCAGCAGGACAGTCCCTCGAGGCTACACCTTC. Protein sequence: CASRTVPRGYTF.

V is TRBV6-5 and J is TRBJ1-3, with a weak D call TRBD1 (5 bases). Germline CDR1 MNHEY, CDR2 SVGAGI. V lost 7 bases and J lost 2, with 15 bases in between. The CDR3 extends over 15 amino acids. The CDR3 DNA follows: TGTGCCAGCACTATTACGGACACTCCTGGAAACACCATATATTTT. Amino acid sequence: CASTITDTPGNTIYF.

This clone was detected only a few times. The chain employs TRBV5-1 and TRBJ1-1; D is perhaps TRBD1 (6 bases). CDR1 SGHRS and CDR2 YFSETQ come from the germline V gene. The CDR3 sequence is 13 residues long. V lost 4 bases to trimming and J lost 6 bases, with 13 bases between them. The CDR3 protein is CASSPGGGPEAFF. The CDR3 region has the DNA TGCGCCAGCAGCCCGGGAGGGGGTCCTGAAGCTTTCTTT.